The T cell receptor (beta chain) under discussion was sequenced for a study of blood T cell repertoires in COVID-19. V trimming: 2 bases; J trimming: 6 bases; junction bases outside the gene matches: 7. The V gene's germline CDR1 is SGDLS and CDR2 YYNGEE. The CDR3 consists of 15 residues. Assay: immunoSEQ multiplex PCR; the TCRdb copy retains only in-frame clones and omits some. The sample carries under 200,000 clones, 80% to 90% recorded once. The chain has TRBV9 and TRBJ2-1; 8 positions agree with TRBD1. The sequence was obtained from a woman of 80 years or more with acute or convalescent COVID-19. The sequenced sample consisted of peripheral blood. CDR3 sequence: CASSVGATGGNEQFF. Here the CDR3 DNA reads TGTGCCAGCAGCGTGGGGGCTACAGGGGGCAATGAGCAGTTCTTC.